This entry is about one T cell receptor beta chain. Its antigen is undetermined. This record belongs to a study of cytomegalovirus exposure and HLA in healthy donors. Notes on the study in general: For most TCR beta V segments, an earlier analysis put the productive rate at about 87% or about 30% of the time.

A multiplex PCR was run with 60 Vbeta primers and 13 Jbeta primers. TCRdb's copy holds only in-frame clones and misses some; the assay was immunoSEQ multiplex PCR. The data hold 65,000 to 100,000 clones, with approximately 79% observed a single time. The CDR3 consists of 17 residues. Germline values: CDR1 KGHSH, CDR2 LQKENI. Unmatched junction bases numbered 8, after V lost 3 bases and J lost 0 bases. Sequencing used PBMCs. This clonotype originated in a female donor in good health and CMV-seronegative. V is TRBV18 and J is TRBJ2-3, with TRBD1 matching 8 bases. The CDR3 region has the DNA TGTGCCAGCTCACCGGGGGGCAGGACAGGGAGCACAGATACGCAGTATTTT. It encodes CASSPGGRTGSTDTQYF. Supplemented by reference TRBV18 and TRBJ2-3, the full variable domain reads NAGVMQNPRHLVRRRGQEARLRCSPMKGHSHVYWYRQLPEEGLKFMVYLQKENIIDESGMPKERFSAEFPKEGPSILRIQQVVRGDSAAYFCASSPGGRTGSTDTQYFGPGTRLTVL.